This TCR beta chain emerged from a study of CD8+ T cells in alopecia areata. Whole-study findings and limits: In scalp samples, resident alphabeta T cells of normal skin are also sequenced.

Sorting of CD4+ and CD8+ T cells was performed on PBMCs. Extracted RNA was reverse transcribed into cDNA, the sequencing template. TCRdb's table, derived via immunoSEQ multiplex PCR, lists solely in-frame clones and lacks some. Among about 140,000 clones listed, about 47% were seen once. V gave up 7 bases and J gave up 1 base, with 10 bases separating them. This CDR3 has 12 residues. CDR1 and CDR2 from the germline V gene are SQVTM and ANQGSEA. This clone was picked up a small number of times. What it binds is unknown. J is TRBJ1-1 and V is TRBV29-1, with D possibly being TRBD1 (5 bases). This specimen consisted of CD4+ T cells sorted from blood, obtained at week 0. This sequence was found in a human donor with alopecia areata. As DNA, the CDR3 is TGCAGCGGGAGGCAGGGGAACACTGAAGCTTTCTTT. Translating it yields CSGRQGNTEAFF.